Listed here is a single TCR beta chain. Data came from immunoSEQ multiplex PCR; TCRdb stores just in-frame clones and leaves some out. Among about 75,000 clones listed, about 85% were seen once. CDR3 length: 12 amino acids. Germline V gene sequence: CDR1 SEHNR, CDR2 FQNEAQ (reference sequence). V was clipped by 4 bases and J by 9 bases, with 12 bases between them. Autoimmune disease history or systemic immunosuppression led to patients being barred. These data originate in a study of OX40 agonist ivuxolimab in advanced cancers. Across the study: Patients were treated with ivuxolimab, an agonistic anti-OX40 (CD134) antibody. One patient with hepatocellular carcinoma and two with cutaneous melanoma, three in all, had partial responses.

This rearrangement joins TRBV7-9 to TRBJ1-1; maybe TRBD1 (6 bases). This clonotype originated in an adult with an advanced solid tumor such as melanoma, head and neck, liver or kidney cancer. The specimen comprised CD4+ or CD8+ T cells sorted from blood, sampled in a trial of the OX40 agonist ivuxolimab. The CDR3 protein is CASSSITGKAFF. CDR3 nucleotide sequence: TGTGCCAGCAGCTCGATCACAGGGAAAGCTTTCTTT.